The rows below give T cell receptor beta chains drawn from one sample of a study of identical twins. TCRdb called the 5' RACE reads again in MiXCR, with one record for every CDR3 protein. The data show hundreds of thousands of distinct CDR3 sequences, roughly 18% seen once. The same sample was also used in a study of T cells expressing NK-cell markers.

Source material: PBMCs. These receptors came from a woman younger than 35 in good health. Each CDR3 is given with its conserved first and last residue. The D gene is left open where the match is weak. Clone size, where shown, is once, few, many, or a class for clones that have expanded.

d_call: -; v_call: TRBV20-1; clone_size: many; j_call: TRBJ2-7; cdr3_nt: TGCAGTGCTAGCGGGGAGACCCCTTACGAGCAGTACTTC; cdr3_aa: CSASGETPYEQYF
d_call: -; v_call: TRBV7-9; clone_size: -; j_call: TRBJ2-3; cdr3_nt: TGTGCCAGCAGCTTAGTGGGACTTAACACAGATACGCAGTATTTT; cdr3_aa: CASSLVGLNTDTQYF
d_call: -; v_call: TRBV7-2; clone_size: few; j_call: TRBJ2-7; cdr3_nt: TGTGCCAGCAGCTTAGTTGTGACAGACGGGGAGCAGTACTTC; cdr3_aa: CASSLVVTDGEQYF
d_call: -; v_call: TRBV20-1; clone_size: -; j_call: TRBJ1-1; cdr3_nt: TGCAGTGCTAGAGATTCAGGGAACACTGAAGCTTTCTTT; cdr3_aa: CSARDSGNTEAFF
d_call: -; v_call: TRBV11-2; clone_size: -; j_call: TRBJ2-3; cdr3_nt: TGTGCCAGCAGCGAGGCGGGACAGACAGATACGCAGTATTTT; cdr3_aa: CASSEAGQTDTQYF
d_call: -; v_call: TRBV10-3; clone_size: few; j_call: TRBJ2-1; cdr3_nt: TGTGCCATCAGTGATAGCGACTGGGTACGTTATGAGCAGTTCTTC; cdr3_aa: CAISDSDWVRYEQFF
d_call: -; v_call: TRBV5-5; clone_size: few; j_call: TRBJ2-6; cdr3_nt: TGTGCCAGCAGCTTGGGCTACTCTGGGGCCAACGTCCTGACTTTC; cdr3_aa: CASSLGYSGANVLTF
d_call: -; v_call: TRBV5-1; clone_size: -; j_call: TRBJ2-7; cdr3_nt: TGCGCCAGCAGCCCCTCCTCTGGCCGAGTGGCTGTAGAGCAGTACTTC; cdr3_aa: CASSPSSGRVAVEQYF
d_call: -; v_call: TRBV10-3; clone_size: few; j_call: TRBJ2-1; cdr3_nt: TGTGCCATCAGTGGCAAGGCAGGGATAGACAATGAGCAGTTCTTC; cdr3_aa: CAISGKAGIDNEQFF
d_call: -; v_call: TRBV2; clone_size: few; j_call: TRBJ1-2; cdr3_nt: TGTGCCAGCAGTGATAACAGAAGGACGGCGCTCTATGGCTACACCTTC; cdr3_aa: CASSDNRRTALYGYTF
d_call: TRBD2; v_call: TRBV5-1; clone_size: -; j_call: TRBJ2-1; cdr3_nt: TGCGCCAGCAGCTTAGCGGGGTACTACAATGAGCAGTTCTTC; cdr3_aa: CASSLAGYYNEQFF
d_call: -; v_call: TRBV7-9; clone_size: few; j_call: TRBJ2-7; cdr3_nt: TGTGCCAGCAGCTTAGGGGAAAACGAGCAGTACTTC; cdr3_aa: CASSLGENEQYF
d_call: TRBD1; v_call: TRBV19; clone_size: few; j_call: TRBJ2-7; cdr3_nt: TGTGCCAGTAGTAGTTCCGGGACAGCCACCTACGAGCAGTACTTC; cdr3_aa: CASSSSGTATYEQYF
d_call: -; v_call: TRBV25-1; clone_size: few; j_call: TRBJ2-3; cdr3_nt: TGTGCCAGCAAAGGGGCAGATACGCAGTATTTT; cdr3_aa: CASKGADTQYF
d_call: -; v_call: TRBV21-1; clone_size: many; j_call: TRBJ2-7; cdr3_nt: TGTGCCAGCAGTAAGGACAGCTACGAGCAGTACTTC; cdr3_aa: CASSKDSYEQYF
d_call: -; v_call: TRBV12-3/TRBV12-4; clone_size: -; j_call: TRBJ1-2; cdr3_nt: TGTGCCAGCAGTTTAGGGGTAGGGCTCAACTATGGCTACACCTTC; cdr3_aa: CASSLGVGLNYGYTF
d_call: TRBD2; v_call: TRBV12-3/TRBV12-4; clone_size: -; j_call: TRBJ2-5; cdr3_nt: TGTGCCAGCAGTTTATGGCGCGCGGGGGGCCTCCAAGAGACCCAGTACTTC; cdr3_aa: CASSLWRAGGLQETQYF
d_call: TRBD2; v_call: TRBV7-2; clone_size: -; j_call: TRBJ2-7; cdr3_nt: TGTGCCAGCAGCTTCACAGCTAGCGGGAGGACCTACGAGCAGTACTTC; cdr3_aa: CASSFTASGRTYEQYF
d_call: -; v_call: TRBV5-6; clone_size: -; j_call: TRBJ1-2; cdr3_nt: TGTGCCAGCAGCTTGAGGGGCATCAGCGGCTACACCTTC; cdr3_aa: CASSLRGISGYTF
d_call: TRBD2; v_call: TRBV7-2; clone_size: -; j_call: TRBJ2-1; cdr3_nt: TGTGCCAGCAGCTTTTCCCTAGCGGGAGATCGCCCTGAGCAGTTCTTC; cdr3_aa: CASSFSLAGDRPEQFF
d_call: -; v_call: TRBV27; clone_size: -; j_call: TRBJ2-3; cdr3_nt: TGTGCCAGCAGTACGAGCGGAGCCCATACGCAGTATTTT; cdr3_aa: CASSTSGAHTQYF
d_call: TRBD2; v_call: TRBV11-3; clone_size: -; j_call: TRBJ2-2; cdr3_nt: TGTGCCAGCAGCTTTTCCGGGACTAGCGATACCGGGGAGCTGTTTTTT; cdr3_aa: CASSFSGTSDTGELFF
d_call: -; v_call: TRBV20-1; clone_size: -; j_call: TRBJ1-1; cdr3_nt: TGCAGTGCTATGGTGGGAGGCCCGAGCACTGAAGCTTTCTTT; cdr3_aa: CSAMVGGPSTEAFF
d_call: TRBD2; v_call: TRBV27; clone_size: few; j_call: TRBJ2-7; cdr3_nt: TGTGCCAGCAGTCCGCGGGCCGGGAGGTACTACGAGCAGTACTTC; cdr3_aa: CASSPRAGRYYEQYF
d_call: TRBD2; v_call: TRBV7-8; clone_size: -; j_call: TRBJ2-1; cdr3_nt: TGTGCCAGCAGCCTCCGGACTAGCGGGGACAATGAGCAGTTCTTC; cdr3_aa: CASSLRTSGDNEQFF
d_call: -; v_call: TRBV5-1; clone_size: -; j_call: TRBJ1-1; cdr3_nt: TGCGCCAGCAGCGGGTTTACTAACACTGAAGCTTTCTTT; cdr3_aa: CASSGFTNTEAFF
d_call: -; v_call: TRBV29-1; clone_size: few; j_call: TRBJ2-4; cdr3_nt: TGCAGCGCCGGACTTCTTGAGGACATTCAGTACTTC; cdr3_aa: CSAGLLEDIQYF
d_call: -; v_call: TRBV5-1; clone_size: many; j_call: TRBJ2-7; cdr3_nt: TGCGCCAGCAGCTTGGACAGGATTTACGAGCAGTACTTC; cdr3_aa: CASSLDRIYEQYF
d_call: -; v_call: TRBV20-1; clone_size: few; j_call: TRBJ1-1; cdr3_nt: TGCAGTGCTAGTTATGAAAGGTGGACTGAAGCTTTCTTT; cdr3_aa: CSASYERWTEAFF
d_call: TRBD2; v_call: TRBV12-3/TRBV12-4; clone_size: few; j_call: TRBJ2-1; cdr3_nt: TGTGCCAGCAGAACTAGCGGGGCCAACAATGAGCAGTTCTTC; cdr3_aa: CASRTSGANNEQFF
d_call: TRBD2; v_call: TRBV6-2/TRBV6-3; clone_size: -; j_call: TRBJ2-7; cdr3_nt: TGTGCCAGCAGTCGGGGACTAGCGGGAGAAGAGCAGTACTTC; cdr3_aa: CASSRGLAGEEQYF
d_call: -; v_call: TRBV10-3; clone_size: -; j_call: TRBJ2-7; cdr3_nt: TGTGCCATCAAGGAGGACTCCACCTCCTACGAGCAGTACTTC; cdr3_aa: CAIKEDSTSYEQYF
d_call: -; v_call: TRBV20-1; clone_size: -; j_call: TRBJ2-5; cdr3_nt: TGCAGTGCTAGTTGGTCCGGGCGACGGGAGACCCAGTACTTC; cdr3_aa: CSASWSGRRETQYF
d_call: -; v_call: TRBV29-1; clone_size: few; j_call: TRBJ2-5; cdr3_nt: TGCAGCGTTGTAGGGCTTTCCGAGACCCAGTACTTC; cdr3_aa: CSVVGLSETQYF
d_call: -; v_call: TRBV12-3/TRBV12-4; clone_size: few; j_call: TRBJ2-1; cdr3_nt: TGTGCCAGCGAAACGACCGGGGTACACAATGAGCAGTTCTTC; cdr3_aa: CASETTGVHNEQFF
d_call: TRBD2; v_call: TRBV12-3/TRBV12-4; clone_size: few; j_call: TRBJ2-7; cdr3_nt: TGTGCCAGCAGCCCCTCCGCGGGAGGGATTTACGAGCAGTACTTC; cdr3_aa: CASSPSAGGIYEQYF
d_call: TRBD2; v_call: TRBV7-2; clone_size: -; j_call: TRBJ2-7; cdr3_nt: TGTGCCAGCAGCTTCGTCGGGCGGGAGTTCGACGAGCAGTACTTC; cdr3_aa: CASSFVGREFDEQYF
d_call: -; v_call: TRBV29-1; clone_size: -; j_call: TRBJ2-1; cdr3_nt: TGCAGCGTTGCCTTTCCTTCGGGACTCTACAATGAGCAGTTCTTC; cdr3_aa: CSVAFPSGLYNEQFF
d_call: TRBD1; v_call: TRBV13; clone_size: many; j_call: TRBJ2-3; cdr3_nt: TGTGCCAGCAGCCCAGGGGGACGTAGCACAGATACGCAGTATTTT; cdr3_aa: CASSPGGRSTDTQYF
d_call: TRBD2; v_call: TRBV6-1; clone_size: few; j_call: TRBJ2-5; cdr3_nt: TGTGCCAGCCCGCCCTCTTTAGCGGGGTTACAAGAGACCCAGTACTTC; cdr3_aa: CASPPSLAGLQETQYF
d_call: TRBD2; v_call: TRBV12-3/TRBV12-4; clone_size: many; j_call: TRBJ2-1; cdr3_nt: TGTGCCAGCAGTTTAGCGGGAGGGCCGGGTGAGCAGTTCTTC; cdr3_aa: CASSLAGGPGEQFF
d_call: -; v_call: TRBV12-3/TRBV12-4; clone_size: few; j_call: TRBJ2-7; cdr3_nt: TGTGCCACCCCACCGACAGGCCGCCGGCCTTGCGAGCAGTACTTC; cdr3_aa: CATPPTGRRPCEQYF
d_call: -; v_call: TRBV18; clone_size: few; j_call: TRBJ2-7; cdr3_nt: TGTGCCAGCTCACCCGAGCAGGGTGGTGCGTACGAGCAGTACTTC; cdr3_aa: CASSPEQGGAYEQYF
d_call: -; v_call: TRBV24-1; clone_size: -; j_call: TRBJ2-3; cdr3_nt: TGTGCCACCAGTGATTCCCAATCGCCTACAGATACGCAGTATTTT; cdr3_aa: CATSDSQSPTDTQYF
d_call: TRBD1; v_call: TRBV6-2/TRBV6-3; clone_size: -; j_call: TRBJ2-2; cdr3_nt: TGTGCCAGCAGAGCTGGACAGGGCTGGACCGGGGAGCTGTTTTTT; cdr3_aa: CASRAGQGWTGELFF
d_call: TRBD2; v_call: TRBV11-1; clone_size: few; j_call: TRBJ2-1; cdr3_nt: TGTGCCAGCAGCCCAAGGACTAGCGGGGGGAGCTCCTACAATGAGCAGTTCTTC; cdr3_aa: CASSPRTSGGSSYNEQFF
d_call: TRBD1; v_call: TRBV10-3; clone_size: few; j_call: TRBJ1-2; cdr3_nt: TGTGCCATCAGTGAAGGGGGCGAAGACTATGGCTACACCTTC; cdr3_aa: CAISEGGEDYGYTF
d_call: TRBD2; v_call: TRBV5-6; clone_size: few; j_call: TRBJ2-7; cdr3_nt: TGTGCCAGCAGCTTGGGGGCTAGCGGGAGCGAGCAGTACTTC; cdr3_aa: CASSLGASGSEQYF
d_call: TRBD2; v_call: TRBV10-3; clone_size: -; j_call: TRBJ2-3; cdr3_nt: TGTGCCATCAGTGCTCTCGGACTAGCGGGGGGCACAGATACGCAGTATTTT; cdr3_aa: CAISALGLAGGTDTQYF
d_call: TRBD1; v_call: TRBV29-1; clone_size: few; j_call: TRBJ1-1; cdr3_nt: TGCAGCGGGGATAAGACAGGGGAAGGGACTGAAGCTTTCTTT; cdr3_aa: CSGDKTGEGTEAFF
d_call: -; v_call: TRBV12-3/TRBV12-4; clone_size: -; j_call: TRBJ1-1; cdr3_nt: TGTGCCAGCAGTACCTTCCCGACTACTGAAGCTTTCTTT; cdr3_aa: CASSTFPTTEAFF
d_call: TRBD1; v_call: TRBV20-1; clone_size: -; j_call: TRBJ1-1; cdr3_nt: TGCAGTGCAACGGGACAGATTAACACTGAAGCTTTCTTT; cdr3_aa: CSATGQINTEAFF
d_call: TRBD2; v_call: TRBV7-2; clone_size: few; j_call: TRBJ2-7; cdr3_nt: TGTGCCAGCAGCTTAGCGGGGGGACTAGCGGGAGTTGACGAGCAGTACTTC; cdr3_aa: CASSLAGGLAGVDEQYF